What follows are 21 T cell receptor beta chains derived from one specimen sequenced in a study of post-analysis software for immune sequencing data. Study-wide results and caveats: In patients, 4 to 6 TRBV segments were more frequent than in controls, with TRBV5-6, TRBV5-1 and TRBV20-1 among them.

Sequencing libraries made from TCR beta cDNA carried unique molecular identifiers. TCRdb redid the calling of the PCR reads with MiXCR, one entry per CDR3 protein. This sample carries hundreds of thousands of distinct CDR3 sequences, about 40% of them seen once, and the ten largest clones take under 2%. The antigens for these receptors are not known. The source material was blood. These receptors were taken from a girl aged 10-17 years with multiple sclerosis.

Only a few counts were recorded for this clonotype. The chain links TRBV12-3 or TRBV12-4 to TRBJ1-4, with D possibly being TRBD1 (5 bases). CDR3 size: 16 residues. The germline V and J ends were trimmed by 6 bases and 7 bases, with 21 bases remaining between them. CDR3 nucleotides: TGTGCCAGCAGCCCTAGTTGGAAAGGGGCGGCTGAAAAACTGTTTTTT. This gives the protein CASSPSWKGAAEKLFF.

The chain recombines TRBV7-3 with TRBJ2-2, with D tentatively TRBD2 (5 bases). Germline assignment: CDR1 SGHTA and CDR2 FQGTGA. The CDR3 covers 16 residues. V was clipped by 5 bases and J by 3 bases, with 16 bases between them. CDR3 DNA: TGTGCCAGCAGCCTCATCCGGAGGTCGGACACCGGGGAGCTGTTTTTT. It translates to CASSLIRRSDTGELFF.

Comments on this clonotype: A much larger clone lies one base from this, so it may be a read error. V usage is TRBV20-1 and J usage is TRBJ2-1, with 7 bases lining up with TRBD1. This CDR3 is 16 amino acids long. Looked up from germline, CDR1 is DFQATT and CDR2 is SNEGSKA (reference sequence). Trimming cost V 3 bases and J 8 bases; bases outside gene matches: 16. CDR3 protein: CSASEIPGQRADEQFF. CDR3 nucleotide sequence: TGCAGTGCTAGTGAGATACCGGGACAGAGGGCTGATGAGCAGTTCTTC.

This sequence joins TRBV5-1 and TRBJ2-7; tentative D call: TRBD2 (6 bases). Germline CDR1 SGHRS, CDR2 YFSETQ. The V and J ends lost 2 bases and 3 bases respectively, with 12 bases between them. The CDR3 totals 14 residues. In DNA, the CDR3 is TGCGCCAGCAGCTTCTCCGGGAGCAACTACGAGCAGTACTTC. It is translated as CASSFSGSNYEQYF.

The chain couples TRBV5-1 to TRBJ2-7, with 7 positions matching TRBD2. The V segment lost 2 bases and the J segment 1 base; nucleotides outside the gene matches: 6. The length of the CDR3 is 15 residues. Germline CDR1 SGHRS, CDR2 YFSETQ. CDR3 protein: CASSFGWEGSYEQYF. DNA for the CDR3: TGCGCCAGCAGCTTCGGGTGGGAGGGGTCCTACGAGCAGTACTTC.

The chain is built from TRBV15 and TRBJ2-6; the D is unclear. CDR3 length equals 16 residues. The V end was cut by 4 bases, the J end by 0 bases, with 10 bases between. Germline V gene data show CDR1 as LNHNV and CDR2 as YYDKDF (reference sequence). The CDR3 DNA sequence: TGTGCCACCAGCAAACGTATCCTCTCTGGGGCCAACGTCCTGACTTTC. Translated: CATSKRILSGANVLTF.

The chain has TRBV6-2 or TRBV6-3 and TRBJ2-5; TRBD2 matches at 10 bases. V trimming: 5 bases; J trimming: 5 bases; junction bases outside the gene matches: 8. Germline V lookup: CDR1 MNHEY, CDR2 SVGEGT. CDR3 size: 15 residues. The chain's CDR3 is CASSASGRGEETQYF. Here the CDR3 DNA reads TGTGCCAGCAGTGCCAGCGGGAGGGGCGAGGAGACCCAGTACTTC.

This clonotype was recorded a few times. The rearrangement links TRBV5-1 to TRBJ2-3; D not certain. This CDR3 region has 14 residues. Germline V lookup: CDR1 SGHRS, CDR2 YFSETQ. V was trimmed by 1 base and J by 2 bases, leaving 8 bases between them. The CDR3, as DNA: TGCGCCAGCAGCTTGATGTCACCCACAGATACGCAGTATTTT. Protein sequence: CASSLMSPTDTQYF. The full variable domain, its missing parts supplied by reference TRBV5-1 and TRBJ2-3, is KAGVTQTPRYLIKTRGQQVTLSCSPISGHRSVSWYQQTPGQGLQFLFEYFSETQRNKGNFPGRFSGRQFSNSRSEMNVSTLELGDSALYLCASSLMSPTDTQYFGPGTRLTVL.

This clonotype was observed a single time. The rearrangement joins TRBV5-6 to TRBJ2-1; a possible D gene is TRBD1 (5 bases). Trimming cost V 6 bases and J 12 bases, with 19 bases left between them. This CDR3 has 13 residues. CDR1 and CDR2 from the germline V gene are SGHDT and YYEEEE. The CDR3 DNA reads TGTGCCAGCATCGATGGGGCCTCGGGCACGCAGTTCTTC. It specifies CASIDGASGTQFF.

This clonotype was observed a few times. V and J are TRBV6-1 and TRBJ2-7, with 7 bases lining up with TRBD1. The germline gives CDR1 MNHNS, CDR2 SASEGT. This CDR3 has 16 amino acids. V lost 3 bases to trimming and J lost 0 bases; unmatched junction nucleotides: 8. The CDR3 protein is CASSEEDRRSSYEQYF. The CDR3 nucleotides are TGTGCCAGCAGTGAGGAGGACAGGAGAAGCTCCTACGAGCAGTACTTC.

This clonotype was detected a few times. The chain recombines TRBV20-1 with TRBJ2-3; unclear D gene. CDR1 DFQATT and CDR2 SNEGSKA come from the germline V gene (reference sequence). The CDR3 length is 12 residues. V was trimmed by 0 bases and J by 2 bases, leaving 3 bases between them. CDR3 sequence (DNA): TGCAGTGCTAGAGATCCCACAGATACGCAGTATTTT. Protein: CSARDPTDTQYF.

Only a few counts were recorded for this clonotype. The chain uses TRBV7-9 and TRBJ1-2; D is unclear. The CDR3 has 11 residues. Looked up from germline, CDR1 is SEHNR and CDR2 is FQNEAQ (reference sequence). V lost 3 bases and J lost 7, with 6 bases in between. The chain's CDR3 is CASSFGIGYTF. CDR3 sequence (DNA): TGTGCCAGCAGCTTTGGGATTGGCTACACCTTC.

This clonotype was recorded many times. The rearrangement joins TRBV24-1 to TRBJ2-3, with D maybe TRBD2 (5 bases). V was pared by 4 bases and J by 7 bases, with 20 bases between. This CDR3 region has 16 residues. Germline values: CDR1 KGHDR, CDR2 SFDVKD. The CDR3 sequence: CATSDPGGEKANTQYF. DNA of the CDR3: TGTGCCACCAGTGACCCAGGTGGGGAGAAGGCCAATACGCAGTATTTT.

The V call is TRBV12-3 or TRBV12-4, the J call TRBJ2-1, with TRBD2 identical over 9 bases. The CDR3 runs 17 residues. Trimming removed 3 bases from V and 2 bases from J; junction bases left unmatched: 8. The CDR3 here is CASSFPSREGPYNEQFF. The CDR3 DNA is TGTGCCAGCAGTTTCCCTTCGCGGGAGGGCCCCTACAATGAGCAGTTCTTC.

This clonotype was counted between two and nine times. The chain recombines TRBV5-1 with TRBJ2-7; D is ambiguous. Germline loops: CDR1 SGHRS, CDR2 YFSETQ. The CDR3 is 13 residues long. Trimming cost V 0 bases and J 3 bases, with 7 bases left between them. CDR3 amino acids: CASSLGEDYEQYF. The CDR3 DNA reads TGCGCCAGCAGCTTGGGGGAAGACTACGAGCAGTACTTC.

This clonotype was picked up a small number of times. This rearrangement joins TRBV10-3 to TRBJ2-7; 12 bases map to TRBD2. The germline gives CDR1 ENHRY, CDR2 SYGVKD. This CDR3 contains 15 residues. Trimming took 10 bases from V and 2 from J; bases not matched to a gene: 9. The CDR3 loop is CATDRGLAGPYEQYF. Here the CDR3 DNA reads TGTGCCACTGACCGGGGACTAGCGGGCCCCTACGAGCAGTACTTC.

This clonotype was counted once. The chain uses TRBV7-9 and TRBJ1-1; 8 bases align to TRBD1. Germline V gives CDR1 SEHNR, CDR2 FQNEAQ (reference sequence). With V trimmed by 6 bases and J by 3 bases, 6 bases remained unmatched. The CDR3 extends over 14 amino acids. In DNA form, the CDR3 reads TGTGCCAGCAGGGTCGCAGGGGGCGACACTGAAGCTTTCTTT. Amino acids: CASRVAGGDTEAFF.

This chain joins TRBV29-1 and TRBJ2-5; the D is unclear. In germline, CDR1 is SQVTM, CDR2 ANQGSEA. V lost 7 bases, J lost 2 bases, and 11 bases lay in between. The CDR3 sequence is 12 residues long. The CDR3 spells CSAWSEQETQYF. The CDR3 DNA sequence: TGCAGCGCCTGGTCGGAGCAAGAGACCCAGTACTTC.

The chain uses TRBV9 and TRBJ1-5, with 8 nucleotides matching TRBD1. Germline values: CDR1 SGDLS, CDR2 YYNGEE. V trimming: 4 bases; J trimming: 6 bases; junction bases outside the gene matches: 9. The CDR3 loop spans 15 amino acids. The CDR3 is CASSPSTGGGQPQHF. For the CDR3, the DNA is TGTGCCAGCAGCCCCTCTACAGGGGGTGGTCAGCCCCAGCATTTT.

This sequence joins TRBV27 and TRBJ2-6; D unclear. Trimming removed 3 bases from V and 2 bases from J, with 11 bases in between. Germline values: CDR1 MNHEY, CDR2 SMNVEV (reference sequence). This CDR3 is built from 16 residues. The CDR3: CASSLDRSAGANVLTF. In nucleotides, the CDR3 is TGTGCCAGCAGTTTGGATAGGTCCGCTGGGGCCAACGTCCTGACTTTC.

Concerning this clonotype itself: Germline and junction disagree at one end, which may indicate a read error. V is TRBV7-8 and J is TRBJ2-3, with TRBD2 identical over 10 bases. Germline V CDR1 and CDR2: SGHVS, FQNEAQ. This CDR3 has 16 amino acids. In DNA form, the CDR3 reads TGCGCCAGCAGCCCGCTCCAGCGGGAGGGCGAAGATACGCAGTATTTT. This codes for CASSPLQREGEDTQYF.